Shown below are 4 T cell receptor beta chains from a single sample sequenced in a study of cytomegalovirus exposure and HLA in healthy donors. The PCR used 60 Vbeta and 13 Jbeta primers. Only in-frame clones appear in the TCRdb table, and some are missing; sequencing was by immunoSEQ multiplex PCR. The data show 100,000 to 150,000 clones, around 70% seen once. The sequenced material came from PBMCs. Receptor source: a male donor in good health and CMV-seronegative.

The chain uses TRBV27 and TRBJ2-1; D is ambiguous. CDR1 is MNHEY and CDR2 is SMNVEV in the germline V gene (reference sequence). V lost 5 bases to trimming and J lost 0 bases, with 11 bases between them. This CDR3 contains 15 residues. The CDR3 loop reads CASSRTESSYNEQFF. In DNA, the CDR3 is TGTGCCAGCAGTCGAACAGAGAGCTCCTACAATGAGCAGTTCTTC.

The chain links TRBV25-1 to TRBJ2-1, with TRBD1 matching 8 bases. This CDR3 has 16 amino acids. Germline loops: CDR1 MGHDK, CDR2 SYGVNS. V was pared by 3 bases and J by 7 bases, with 11 bases of the junction left unmatched. CDR3 bases: TGTGCCAGCAGTGACTCCCCCAGGACAGGGTTAAATGAGCAGTTCTTC. Protein sequence: CASSDSPRTGLNEQFF.

V and J are TRBV5-8 and TRBJ2-3, with D perhaps TRBD2 (7 bases). The CDR3 spans 14 residues. The germline V gene encodes CDR1 SGHTS and CDR2 YDEGEE. V lost 7 bases and J 5 bases, leaving 17 bases between the germline ends. The CDR3 DNA reads as TGTGCCAGCTTCTGGGGGGGCAGAAGAGATACGCAGTATTTT. Protein product: CASFWGGRRDTQYF.

With respect to this clone: The same CDR3 can be traced to other DNA sequences in this sample. The chain uses TRBV5-1 and TRBJ2-7; D may be TRBD1 (6 bases). This CDR3 region has 14 residues. Deletions cut 4 bases from V and 2 bases from J, with 13 bases between. Germline assignment: CDR1 SGHRS and CDR2 YFSETQ. The CDR3 loop reads CASSPSTGTYEQYF. The CDR3 DNA reads TGCGCCAGCAGCCCGTCGACAGGAACCTACGAGCAGTACTTC.